This entry describes one TCR beta chain. 60 Vbeta and 13 Jbeta primers were used in PCR. Generated by immunoSEQ multiplex PCR, the TCRdb table keeps only in-frame clones and is missing some. Of about 190,000 clones in the sample, around 85% were seen once. This sample was included in a study of cytomegalovirus exposure and HLA in healthy donors. This sequence originates from a man between 50 and 59 years old in good health and CMV-seronegative. What was sequenced was PBMCs.

The CDR3 DNA is TGTGCCAGCAGCTTAGATCAGGGCAGCAATCAGCCCCAGCATTTT. It yields the protein CASSLDQGSNQPQHF. This sequence joins TRBV7-2 and TRBJ1-5, with D maybe TRBD1 (5 bases). The CDR3 is made up of 15 amino acids. Germline V gene sequence: CDR1 SGHTA, CDR2 FQGNSA. Trimming shortened V by 1 base and J by 1 base, and 8 bases separated the two germline ends.